The clone carrying this T cell receptor (beta chain) has only a few counts. Despite likely unrecorded immune exposures, the donors were nominally healthy at the time of sampling. The data were obtained in a study of cytomegalovirus exposure and HLA in healthy donors. Per germline, CDR1 MNHEY and CDR2 SMNVEV (reference sequence). Trimming at V came to 0 bases and at J to 4 bases, leaving 2 bases not matched to a gene. CDR3 length: 15 amino acids. The PCR contained 60 Vbeta and 13 Jbeta primers. Data came from immunoSEQ multiplex PCR; TCRdb stores just in-frame clones and leaves some out. The profile shows 50,000 or so clones, about four fifths of them singletons.

The chain is built from TRBV27 and TRBJ2-5, with 10 bases identical to TRBD2. The sample consisted of PBMCs. The clonotype comes from a woman under 30 in good health and CMV-seronegative. CDR3 sequence: CASSLSAGGGETQYF. For the CDR3, the DNA is TGTGCCAGCAGTTTATCAGCGGGAGGGGGAGAGACCCAGTACTTC.